This T cell receptor (beta chain) appears in the sequencing data of a study of cytomegalovirus exposure and HLA in healthy donors. The wider study: As an earlier analysis found, about 179 million T cells yielded over 95 million unique TCR beta sequences. Whole-study results and caveats: Most of the TCR beta V segments (in an earlier analysis) were productive either about 87% or about 30% of the time.

Primers included in the PCR were 60 Vbeta and 13 Jbeta primers. TCRdb's table, derived via immunoSEQ multiplex PCR, lists solely in-frame clones and lacks some. The sample shows around 130,000 clones, around 83% of them seen only once. The germline gives CDR1 MNHNY, CDR2 SVGAGI (reference sequence). The CDR3 contains 15 residues. V lost 5 bases and J 4 bases, leaving 15 bases between the germline ends. Comments on this clone: The antigen is unknown.

The TCR sequence derives from a girl aged 2-10 years in good health and CMV-seronegative. The sequencing sample was made of PBMCs. The chain links TRBV6-6 to TRBJ1-3; perhaps TRBD1 as D (5 bases). The CDR3 DNA is TGTGCCAGCAGTCATCTCGACAGACCGGGAAACACCATATATTTT. It specifies CASSHLDRPGNTIYF.